This T cell receptor beta chain emerged from a study (dated by TCRdb to the mid-2010s). Some background on the complete study: The study tested whether tumor-infiltrating Tregs in breast cancer are recruited from blood Tregs or converted in situ from other CD4+ T cell subsets. What the study reported, not specific to this receptor: Tumor memory CD4+ T cell TCR gene usage was found to cluster with blood and lymph node memory CD4+ cells and with lymph node naive CD4+ cells. The TCR alpha and beta sequences of tumor-infiltrating Tregs showed the greatest overlap with tumor naive CD4+ T cells, followed by blood naive CD4+ T cells. The validation in the larger cohort was limited to a single TCR beta V-J rearrangement instead of whole repertoires.

Full-length TCR variable regions were amplified by 5' RACE PCR using constant-region reverse primers, and then by semi-nested PCR using Nested Universal Primer A. The ReliaPrep RNA Cell Miniprep System was used to extract total RNA, which was then reverse transcribed into 5'RACE-ready cDNA with the SMARTer RACE 5'/3' Kit. Full-length TCR alpha and beta libraries were barcoded with multiplex adaptors and sequenced on an Illumina MiSeq. As for the authors' bioinformatics: For each of nine subset-tissue groups, sequencing data from the five patients were pooled, and the groups were compared by unsupervised clustering of TCR gene usage. The Morisita-Horn index was used to calculate repertoire similarity, with shared sequences weighted by how much each contributed to each repertoire. The raw public reads went through TCRdb reprocessing: fastp at Q25, MiXCR clone calling, in-frame beta chains kept. Here each entry gathers all rows of one CDR3 protein and keeps the most common genes and DNA. The authors' filters were not applied to this entry. Counted in this sample were about 12,000 distinct CDR3 sequences; just over 50% of them appeared once. The ten largest clones take up approximately 12% of the sample.

For this chain, trimming is 1 base at the V end and 3 bases at the J end, and the number of junction bases without a gene match is 6. CDR1 LNHNV and CDR2 YYDKDF are derived from the germline V gene (reference sequence). From cysteine to phenylalanine, the CDR3 is 15 amino acids long. Only CDR3 DNA remains: 45 bases, in frame from the first base. Cells that were CD4+CD25+CD127-/low were the ones isolated as Tregs. Tregs, naive and memory CD4+ T cells from tumor, blood and ipsilateral draining lymph nodes of about five breast cancer patients underwent full-length TCR alpha and beta sequencing. Tumor tissue and lymph nodes obtained from ipsilateral axillary dissection were perfused with PBS, minced and then digested with collagenase I and hyaluronidase. A purity exceeding 90% was confirmed by FACS for the sorted cell populations. Remarks on this clonotype: Its antigen target is currently unknown. Nothing much larger sits one base from this clone, and base qualities are not available.

The clonotype was recovered from a female donor with breast cancer. The sequenced sample consisted of tumor-infiltrating Tregs sorted from the breast tumor. The chain is assembled from TRBV15 and TRBJ2-7; 7 of the junction bases match TRBD1. The nucleotide sequence is given as TGTGCCACCAGCAGAGCCAAGGGGGCTCTCTACGAGCAGTACTTC. The resulting protein is CATSRAKGALYEQYF.